Each of the 23 T cell receptor beta chains below was sequenced from the same sample in a study of T cells after yellow fever vaccination. Using its own MiXCR run on the 5' RACE reads, TCRdb lists one record per CDR3 protein. The sample consists of around 360,000 distinct CDR3 sequences, roughly 11% of them appearing once. The source was PBMCs, collected on the day of the first yellow fever vaccination. The receptor source for this set is a man aged 18-30 years who received the YFV17D yellow fever vaccine.

This clonotype was found a few times. The chain uses TRBV27 and TRBJ1-1; no clear D gene. Germline V gives CDR1 MNHEY, CDR2 SMNVEV (reference sequence). CDR3 length equals 16 residues. With 4 bases removed from V and 5 bases from J, the gap between germline ends came to 20 bases. The CDR3 coding sequence is TGTGCCAGCAGTTCCATGGGGTCGGGTCGTGGAACTGAAGCTTTCTTT. Encoded protein: CASSSMGSGRGTEAFF.

The chain joins TRBV12-3 or TRBV12-4 to TRBJ2-2; TRBD1 matches 11 bases. Losses at the gene ends were 6 bases for V and 6 bases for J; bases not matched to a gene: 6. The CDR3 covers 15 residues. The DNA for the CDR3 is TGTGCCAGCAGCTGGGGGACAGGGGGTTCCGGGGAGCTGTTTTTT. It codes for CASSWGTGGSGELFF.

This clonotype was seen a handful of times. This chain's CDR3 is CASSRTDRAEQYV. As DNA, the CDR3 is TGTGCCAGCAGCCGTACGGACAGGGCCGAGCAGTACGTC. This chain joins TRBV6-1 and TRBJ2-7, with 8 bases aligning to TRBD1. V gave up 6 bases and J gave up 6 bases; unmatched junction bases: 7. The CDR3 covers 13 residues. Germline CDR1 and CDR2: MNHNS and SASEGT.

The chain employs TRBV6-2 or TRBV6-3 and TRBJ2-1; 7 bases match TRBD1. The J segment lost 12 bases and the V segment lost 3 bases, leaving 5 bases of the junction unmatched. The CDR3 is 12 residues long. The germline CDR1 and CDR2 sequences are MNHEY and SVGEGT. The CDR3 DNA follows: TGTGCCAGCAGTTATGGACAGGCCTTGCAGTTCTTC. Translating gives CASSYGQALQFF.

The rearrangement uses TRBV6-1 and TRBJ2-6; D perhaps matches TRBD1 (6 bases). The germline gives CDR1 MNHNS, CDR2 SASEGT. This CDR3 contains 14 residues. V was cut by 7 bases and J by 0 bases, with 7 bases left in between. CDR3 loop: CASTGASGANVLTF. Here the CDR3 DNA reads TGTGCCAGCACAGGGGCCTCTGGGGCCAACGTCCTGACTTTC.

The chain combines TRBV6-4 with TRBJ2-5; 7 nucleotides line up with TRBD2. This CDR3 is built from 13 residues. The V and J ends lost 4 bases and 4 bases, in that order; junction bases with no gene match: 3. In germline, CDR1 is MRHNA, CDR2 SNTAGT. CDR3 loop: CASSGQRGETQYF. The CDR3 nucleotides are TGTGCCAGCAGTGGACAGCGGGGAGAGACCCAGTACTTC.

This clonotype came up a few times. This chain uses TRBV7-2 with TRBJ1-1; TRBD1 is a possible D gene (6 bases). The germline gives CDR1 SGHTA, CDR2 FQGNSA. V was shortened by 6 bases and J by 3 bases, with 11 bases between the two germline ends. The CDR3 extends over 13 amino acids. CDR3 amino acids: CASRSDRHTEAFF. CDR3 nucleotide sequence: TGTGCCAGCAGAAGTGACAGGCACACTGAAGCTTTCTTT.

This chain uses TRBV5-1 with TRBJ2-5; a possible D gene is TRBD1 (6 bases). The CDR3 is 17 residues long. V was pared by 3 bases and J by 2 bases, with 20 bases between. CDR1 and CDR2 (germline): SGHRS, YFSETQ. The CDR3 is CASSSRAPLGTQETQYF. CDR3 DNA sequence: TGCGCCAGCAGCTCTCGCGCTCCCCTAGGGACACAAGAGACCCAGTACTTC.

This clonotype was observed many times. The chain carries TRBV12-3 or TRBV12-4 and TRBJ2-3, with D possibly being TRBD2 (6 bases). V gave up 5 bases and J gave up 1 base, with 13 bases separating them. The CDR3 spans 15 residues. In DNA form, the CDR3 reads TGTGCCAGCAGTCGCAGGGAGGTGGGCACAGATACGCAGTATTTT. Translating gives CASSRREVGTDTQYF.

This clonotype was recorded at least ten times. J is TRBJ1-2 and V is TRBV5-1; D is unclear. The CDR3 loop spans 12 amino acids. V was shortened by 1 base and J by 6 bases, with 7 bases between the two germline ends. In germline, CDR1 is SGHRS, CDR2 YFSETQ. The DNA for the CDR3 is TGCGCCAGCAGCTTGACCAAGGATGGCTACACCTTC. Protein sequence: CASSLTKDGYTF.

This clonotype was counted between two and nine times. The CDR3, as DNA: TGCGCCAGCAGCTTGGGGCAAGGGAGTGCCAAAAACATTCAGTACTTC. Its protein is CASSLGQGSAKNIQYF. The chain links TRBV5-1 to TRBJ2-4, with D possibly TRBD2 on 5 matching bases. The germline gives CDR1 SGHRS, CDR2 YFSETQ. This CDR3 contains 16 residues. Trimming took 0 bases from V and 1 from J, leaving 11 bases between them.

The chain joins TRBV15 to TRBJ2-1; D could derive from TRBD1 or TRBD2 (5 bases each). V was cut by 0 bases and J by 5 bases, with 17 bases left in between. Germline CDR1 and CDR2: LNHNV and YYDKDF (reference sequence). The CDR3 runs 17 residues. CDR3 DNA sequence: TGTGCCACCAGCAGAGATCGTCGGCCGGGACCCGACAATGAGCAGTTCTTC. Protein product: CATSRDRRPGPDNEQFF.

This clonotype was counted a few times. The rearrangement uses TRBV5-1 and TRBJ2-5, with D hard to call. V was clipped by 2 bases and J by 3 bases, with 8 bases between them. The CDR3 has 13 amino acids. CDR1 and CDR2 from the germline V gene are SGHRS and YFSETQ. The CDR3 sequence: CASSFSAEETQYF. In DNA, the CDR3 is TGCGCCAGCAGCTTTAGTGCAGAAGAGACCCAGTACTTC.

The V call is TRBV10-3, the J call TRBJ2-7; D is perhaps TRBD1 or TRBD2 (5 bases each). The V gene lost 8 bases and the J gene lost 2 bases, with 25 bases spanning the gap. CDR1 is ENHRY, CDR2 SYGVKD, per germline. CDR3 length equals 17 residues. The CDR3 here is CAIRYTISGTEPYEQYF. In DNA, the CDR3 is TGTGCCATCCGCTATACTATTTCCGGGACGGAACCCTACGAGCAGTACTTC.

This clonotype was counted many times. The CDR3 region is CASSPAPYEQYF. The CDR3 DNA reads as TGTGCCAGCAGCCCCGCCCCCTACGAGCAGTACTTC. The chain employs TRBV7-2 and TRBJ2-7; no clear D. CDR1 SGHTA and CDR2 FQGNSA come from the germline V gene. CDR3 length equals 12 residues. The V end was cut by 5 bases, the J end by 2 bases, with 7 bases between.

This clonotype was counted a few times. V gene TRBV6-2 or TRBV6-3 combines with J gene TRBJ2-3; possibly TRBD2 for D (7 bases). This CDR3 is built from 18 residues. Trimming stripped 2 bases from V and 1 base from J, with 19 bases between. Per the germline V gene, CDR1 is MNHEY and CDR2 is SVGEGT. CDR3 amino acids: CASSYEGGSPKRTDTQYF. The CDR3 DNA reads TGTGCCAGCAGTTACGAGGGGGGGAGTCCCAAACGCACAGATACGCAGTATTTT.

The sample holds many counts of this clonotype. CDR3 sequence reads: CASSLIGDTQYF. CDR3 DNA sequence: TGTGCCAGCAGCTTAATTGGAGATACGCAGTATTTT. V usage is TRBV7-8 and J usage is TRBJ2-3; D is unresolved. V was cut by 2 bases and J by 5 bases, with 5 bases left in between. The CDR3 spans 12 residues. The germline V gene encodes CDR1 SGHVS and CDR2 FQNEAQ.

The chain links TRBV21-1 to TRBJ2-3. TRBV21-1 is a documented pseudogene. The CDR3 contains 16 residues. The DNA for the CDR3 is TGTGCCAGCAGCAAAAGTCGGCCGTACGGCACAGATACGCAGTATTTT. It codes for CASSKSRPYGTDTQYF.

This clonotype was found a few times. The chain carries TRBV11-2 and TRBJ2-2, with D tentatively TRBD1 (6 bases). Germline V gene sequence: CDR1 SGHAT, CDR2 FQNNGV. Trimming took off 0 bases at V and 0 bases at J, with 8 bases between the two ends. The CDR3 covers 16 residues. The CDR3 region has the DNA TGTGCCAGCAGCTTAGAGGGGGCCGCGAACACCGGGGAGCTGTTTTTT. This sequence encodes CASSLEGAANTGELFF.

The chain couples TRBV7-9 to TRBJ2-1; 7 positions match TRBD1. The CDR3 is 16 residues long. Germline V gene lookup returns CDR1 SEHNR and CDR2 FQNEAQ (reference sequence). The ends lost 6 bases at V and 3 bases at J; junction bases unmatched: 11. This CDR3 is CASRPQGKRLYNEQFF. The DNA for the CDR3 is TGTGCCAGCAGGCCACAGGGGAAGAGGCTCTACAATGAGCAGTTCTTC.

This clonotype was seen a few times. The V and J genes are TRBV4-3 and TRBJ2-2, with D possibly matching TRBD1 (5 bases). Germline V CDR1 and CDR2: LGHNA, YSLEER. This CDR3 region has 15 residues. Trimming removed 2 bases from V and 4 bases from J, with 11 bases in between. CDR3 sequence: CASSQFIGATGELFF. The CDR3 DNA reads as TGCGCCAGCAGCCAATTCATAGGGGCCACCGGGGAGCTGTTTTTT.

The table lists this clonotype with many counts. This chain links TRBV5-1 with TRBJ2-1, with 9 bases aligning to TRBD1. CDR3 length: 15 residues. V was clipped by 4 bases and J by 9 bases; unmatched bases: 11. From germline, CDR1 is SGHRS and CDR2 YFSETQ. CDR3 sequence: CASSKDRGGIGEQFF. CDR3 DNA sequence: TGCGCCAGCAGCAAGGACAGGGGAGGAATTGGTGAGCAGTTCTTC.

V is TRBV6-1 and J is TRBJ2-2; no clear D. The germline CDR1 and CDR2 sequences are MNHNS and SASEGT. V dropped 1 base and J dropped 4 bases, with 10 bases sitting between them. This CDR3 has 15 amino acids. The CDR3 DNA is TGTGCCAGCAGTGAAGTGGAGTGGGGCACCGGGGAGCTGTTTTTT. Translated, it gives CASSEVEWGTGELFF.